The 27 T cell receptor beta chains given below trace back to one sample, sequenced in a study of T cell repertoires in ileal Crohn's disease. Some clones are missing from TCRdb's copy, which holds only in-frame ones; the method was immunoSEQ multiplex PCR. The repertoire holds roughly 60,000 clones, with roughly 91% as singletons. The time point here: neoterminal ileum biopsy at postoperative endoscopy, about 6 months after surgery. What was sequenced was ileal tissue. All receptors come from an adult with Crohn's disease.

The V gene is TRBV5-1, the J gene TRBJ2-5; TRBD1 might be the D (5 bases). Germline V CDR1 and CDR2: SGHRS, YFSETQ. Trimming removed 0 bases from V and 4 bases from J, with 13 bases in between. This CDR3 spans 15 amino acids. In DNA, the CDR3 is TGCGCCAGCAGCTTGGTAGGGGATAGATTAGAGACCCAGTACTTC. It is translated as CASSLVGDRLETQYF.

This clone showed up just a few times. V gene TRBV5-6 combines with J gene TRBJ1-5; D possibly corresponds to TRBD1 (6 bases). The V end lost 4 bases, the J end lost 1 base, and 15 bases lay between the germline ends. The CDR3 consists of 16 residues. Germline loops: CDR1 SGHDT, CDR2 YYEEEE. CDR3 DNA sequence: TGTGCCAGCAGCCGGCGGGGGCATAGAAGCAATCAGCCCCAGCATTTT. This codes for CASSRRGHRSNQPQHF.

The V and J genes are TRBV19 and TRBJ2-3, with 7 bases fitting TRBD2. Germline V lookup: CDR1 LNHDA, CDR2 SQIVND (reference sequence). CDR3 length equals 16 residues. V was clipped by 4 bases and J by 0 bases; unmatched bases: 7. CDR3 residues: CASSTREAASTDTQYF. The CDR3 DNA reads as TGTGCCAGTAGTACACGGGAGGCCGCTAGCACAGATACGCAGTATTTT.

The chain has TRBV18 and TRBJ2-1, with D perhaps matching TRBD2 (5 bases). Trimming removed 6 bases from V and 2 bases from J, with 14 bases in between. Germline V gene sequence: CDR1 KGHSH, CDR2 LQKENI. The CDR3 is 15 residues long. CDR3 sequence reads: CASSVGWETYNEQFF. The CDR3 bases are TGTGCCAGCTCCGTTGGGTGGGAGACCTACAATGAGCAGTTCTTC.

The rearrangement links TRBV5-1 to TRBJ1-1, with a weak D call TRBD1 (6 bases). V was trimmed by 5 bases and J by 8 bases, leaving 19 bases between them. The CDR3 covers 14 residues. The germline V gene has CDR1 SGHRS and CDR2 YFSETQ. In nucleotides, the CDR3 is TGCGCCAGCAGTTCTTCCCTGACAGGTTCAGAAGCTTTCTTT. Protein product: CASSSSLTGSEAFF.

This chain joins TRBV5-4 and TRBJ1-1, with 9 bases matching TRBD1. The CDR3 runs to 14 residues. CDR1 is SGHNT and CDR2 is YYREEE in the germline V gene (reference sequence). Trimming removed 4 bases from V and 7 bases from J; junction bases left unmatched: 8. CDR3 loop: CASSPATGGLEAFF. CDR3 bases: TGTGCCAGCAGCCCAGCCACAGGGGGCCTTGAAGCTTTCTTT.

Remarks on this clone: Other DNA sequences in this specimen translate into the identical CDR3. The genes are TRBV11-2 and TRBJ2-5; D is perhaps TRBD2 (6 bases). CDR3 length: 11 amino acids. Trimming left V 5 bases short and J 5 bases short, with 6 bases between. Germline lookup yields CDR1 SGHAT and CDR2 FQNNGV. This CDR3 is CASSRGETQYF. The CDR3, as DNA: TGTGCCAGCAGCCGGGGGGAGACCCAGTACTTC.

The chain combines TRBV30 with TRBJ1-1; 7 bases agree with TRBD1. Germline assignment: CDR1 GTSNPN and CDR2 SVGIG (reference sequence). CDR3 length: 14 residues. The V segment lost 0 bases and the J segment 11 bases; nucleotides outside the gene matches: 12. The CDR3: CAWSVSIRDRMAFF. As DNA, the CDR3 is TGTGCCTGGAGTGTGTCCATCCGGGACAGAATGGCTTTCTTT.

The V and J genes are TRBV19 and TRBJ1-2; TRBD1 might be the D (6 bases). Germline assignment: CDR1 LNHDA and CDR2 SQIVND (reference sequence). Trimming cost V 3 bases and J 4 bases, with 18 bases left between them. This CDR3 spans 16 amino acids. The CDR3 region is CASSISPSGVSYGYTF. The CDR3 DNA reads TGTGCCAGTAGTATTTCCCCCTCAGGGGTGAGCTATGGCTACACCTTC.

This chain joins TRBV19 and TRBJ2-1, with a weak D call TRBD2 (5 bases). The ends were cut back, 11 bases at V and 7 bases at J, with 18 bases in the middle. Per germline, CDR1 LNHDA and CDR2 SQIVND (reference sequence). The CDR3 consists of 13 residues. The CDR3: CASTGFATNEQFF. In DNA form, the CDR3 reads TGTGCCTCCACGGGGTTCGCAACTAATGAGCAGTTCTTC.

The DNA for the CDR3 is TGTGCCTGGGGAGCAAGTACAGGGGCCTACTTCTATGGCTACACCTTC. Its translation: CAWGASTGAYFYGYTF. The chain recombines TRBV30 with TRBJ1-2; TRBD1 aligns across 7 bases. V lost 5 bases to trimming and J lost 4 bases; unmatched junction nucleotides: 16. CDR1 GTSNPN and CDR2 SVGIG come from the germline V gene (reference sequence). The CDR3 length is 16 residues.

Only a few counts were recorded for this clone. The rearrangement joins TRBV9 to TRBJ1-1; D gene uncertain. Per the germline V gene, CDR1 is SGDLS and CDR2 is YYNGEE. Trimming stripped 7 bases from V and 6 bases from J, with 16 bases between. There are 13 residues in the CDR3. In DNA form, the CDR3 reads TGTGCCAGCGGCCCGCAGGCAAAGGCTGAAGCTTTCTTT. Encoded protein: CASGPQAKAEAFF.

This clone appeared a few times. J is TRBJ2-1 and V is TRBV27; possibly TRBD1 for D (5 bases). V lost 7 bases, J lost 7 bases, and 23 bases lay in between. This CDR3 region has 16 residues. Germline assignment: CDR1 MNHEY and CDR2 SMNVEV (reference sequence). The CDR3 nucleotides are TGTGCCAGCAAATATCAGGGTGTTGGGCTAATGAATGAGCAGTTCTTC. Translation gives CASKYQGVGLMNEQFF.

This clone was seen a single time. The V call is TRBV6-5, the J call TRBJ2-5, with D uncertain. Trimming left V 5 bases short and J 0 bases short, with 10 bases between. CDR3 length: 14 residues. Germline V gene data show CDR1 as MNHEY and CDR2 as SVGAGI. CDR3 amino acids: CASSDASNQETQYF. The CDR3 DNA is TGTGCCAGCAGTGATGCGAGTAACCAAGAGACCCAGTACTTC.

In DNA, the CDR3 is TGTGCCAGCAGTTTAAGTAAGGGGTTAGCCACTGAAGCTTTCTTT. This codes for CASSLSKGLATEAFF. V and J are TRBV27 and TRBJ1-1; D may be TRBD1 (5 bases). Trimming removed 2 bases at V and 4 bases at J, with 14 bases between. The CDR3 sequence is 15 residues long. Germline lookup yields CDR1 MNHEY and CDR2 SMNVEV (reference sequence).

The chain employs TRBV23-1 and TRBJ1-1; TRBD1 is a possible D gene (6 bases). TRBV23-1 is reported as an ORF; its role is uncertain. The CDR3 length is 11 residues. The V and J ends lost 2 bases and 13 bases respectively, with 11 bases between them. The CDR3 DNA reads as TGCGCCAGCAGTCAAACAGGGAATGGTTTCTTT. Amino acid sequence: CASSQTGNGFF.

The chain recombines TRBV7-8 with TRBJ2-7; 8 positions match TRBD1. The CDR3 spans 14 residues. Per the germline V gene, CDR1 is SGHVS and CDR2 is FQNEAQ. V lost 3 bases and J lost 3; bases outside the gene matches: 4. This CDR3 reads CASSFGTGLYEQYV. CDR3 nucleotides: TGTGCCAGCAGCTTCGGGACAGGACTCTACGAGCAGTACGTC.

The chain combines TRBV19 with TRBJ1-2; 9 bases fit TRBD1. Germline V gene lookup returns CDR1 LNHDA and CDR2 SQIVND (reference sequence). The ends lost 10 bases at V and 8 bases at J; junction bases unmatched: 5. CDR3 length: 11 residues. The CDR3 protein is CATRTGVGYTF. DNA of the CDR3: TGTGCCACCCGGACAGGGGTCGGCTACACCTTC.

This chain links TRBV28 with TRBJ2-1; D is ambiguous. The CDR3 contains 17 residues. Trimming shortened V by 5 bases and J by 3 bases, and 20 bases separated the two germline ends. Looked up from germline, CDR1 is MDHEN and CDR2 is SYDVKM. CDR3: CASSLPQVTINYNEQFF. The DNA for the CDR3 is TGTGCCAGCAGTCTCCCCCAGGTGACGATAAACTACAATGAGCAGTTCTTC.

The rearrangement links TRBV10-3 to TRBJ2-2, with 7 positions matching TRBD1. The CDR3 runs to 15 residues. After removal of 10 bases from V and 8 bases from J, the junction contained 16 bases not matched to a gene. CDR1 ENHRY and CDR2 SYGVKD come from the germline V gene. This CDR3 reads CASRLGQLSSGELFF. In DNA form, the CDR3 reads TGTGCCAGCCGACTGGGACAGCTCTCTAGTGGGGAGCTGTTTTTT.

This chain joins TRBV5-5 and TRBJ2-1, with 8 bases lining up with TRBD1. The CDR3 extends over 15 amino acids. Germline V gene lookup returns CDR1 SGHKS and CDR2 YYEKEE (reference sequence). V was clipped by 7 bases and J by 5 bases; unmatched bases: 11. Here the CDR3 DNA reads TGTGCCAGCCTCACCCGGCCAGGGGGCAACAATGAGCAGTTCTTC. Amino acids: CASLTRPGGNNEQFF. The variable domain in full, with the rest retrieved from reference TRBV5-5 and TRBJ2-1, is DAGVTQSPTHLIKTRGQQVTLRCSPISGHKSVSWYQQVLGQGPQFIFQYYEKEERGRGNFPDRFSARQFPNYSSELNVNALLLGDSALYLCASLTRPGGNNEQFFGPGTRLTVL.

This sequence joins TRBV9 and TRBJ2-5; TRBD1 agrees at 8 bases. J was trimmed by 4 bases and V by 3 bases; bases with no gene match: 5. This CDR3 comprises 14 residues. Germline V CDR1 and CDR2: SGDLS, YYNGEE. In nucleotides, the CDR3 is TGTGCCAGCAGCGCCCGACAGGGGACAGAGACCCAGTACTTC. It yields the protein CASSARQGTETQYF.

This chain links TRBV28 with TRBJ2-2; 10 bases line up with TRBD2. The ends lost 5 bases at V and 4 bases at J; junction bases unmatched: 4. The CDR3 contains 15 residues. Germline V lookup: CDR1 MDHEN, CDR2 SYDVKM. The CDR3 sequence is CASSTERGGTGELFF. The CDR3 DNA reads as TGTGCCAGCAGTACAGAGCGGGGGGGCACCGGGGAGCTGTTTTTT.

The chain combines TRBV18 with TRBJ2-5; D is possibly TRBD1 (5 bases). Trimming stripped 4 bases from V and 1 base from J, with 7 bases between. The germline V gene encodes CDR1 KGHSH and CDR2 LQKENI. CDR3 size: 13 residues. The CDR3 reads CASSLDIQETQYF. The CDR3 bases are TGTGCCAGCTCACTGGACATCCAAGAGACCCAGTACTTC.

The genes are TRBV4-3 and TRBJ1-2; 9 bases map to TRBD1. Trimming cost V 4 bases and J 4 bases; bases outside gene matches: 7. Germline V gene lookup returns CDR1 LGHNA and CDR2 YSLEER. The CDR3 runs to 15 residues. The CDR3 coding sequence is TGCGCCAGCAGCCGAGAATGGACAGGGGTCTATGGCTACACCTTC. It yields the protein CASSREWTGVYGYTF.

The chain is built from TRBV29-1 and TRBJ1-2, with D perhaps matching TRBD1 (6 bases). The germline V gene encodes CDR1 SQVTM and CDR2 ANQGSEA. The CDR3 contains 12 residues. The V end was cut by 3 bases, the J end by 8 bases, with 13 bases between. CDR3 loop: CSVEKGTGGYTF. The CDR3 DNA reads as TGCAGCGTTGAGAAAGGAACAGGGGGCTACACCTTC.

The V and J genes are TRBV2 and TRBJ2-7; D is ambiguous. This CDR3 is 12 amino acids long. Germline values: CDR1 SNHLY, CDR2 FYNNEI. Trimming left V 10 bases short and J 2 bases short, with 12 bases between. The CDR3 DNA reads TGTGCCACCATACTCGTTCCCTACGAGCAGTACTTC. Translated, it gives CATILVPYEQYF. The whole variable domain, remainder taken from reference TRBV2 and TRBJ2-7, is EPEVTQTPSHQVTQMGQEVILRCVPISNHLYFYWYRQILGQKVEFLVSFYNNEISEKSEIFDDQFSVERPDGSNFTLKIRSTKLEDSAMYFCATILVPYEQYFGPGTRLTVT.